This TCR beta chain appears in the sequencing data of a study of CD8 T cells in Susac syndrome. Turning to this clonotype: Its matching antigen is unknown.

Reverse transcription of roughly 0.5 to 1 ug RNA was carried out with random hexamers. MiXCR, applied by TCRdb to the immunoSEQ multiplex PCR reads, yields one record per CDR3 protein. The data hold about 290,000 distinct CDR3 sequences, with around nine tenths observed a single time. CD8+ and CD4+ T cells taken from blood had their TCR beta sequenced. The multiple sclerosis controls were treatment-naive patients with relapsing-remitting disease that was stable or active. Isolation of CD8+ and CD4+ T cells was performed negatively, whereas enrichment of TEMRA cells was done by FACS. The study's findings and limits: The authors acknowledged that the study's TCR sequencing and HLA analysis involved relatively few individuals.

Germline trimming cut 1 base from V and 4 bases from J; bases unmatched to any gene: 4. Germline assignment: CDR1 SGHDT and CDR2 YYEEEE. The CDR3 contains 14 residues. Specimen: CD8+ T cells from PBMCs. V is TRBV5-6 and J is TRBJ2-5, with 7 bases identical to TRBD2. The source of this sequence is a human donor with multiple sclerosis. This chain's CDR3 is CASSLSREGETQYF. The CDR3 nucleotides are TGTGCCAGCAGCTTGAGCAGGGAGGGAGAGACCCAGTACTTC.